This T cell receptor (beta chain) emerged from a study of glioma-infiltrating T cells after dendritic cell vaccination. Study information: Dendritic cells derived from monocytes and pulsed with autologous tumor lysate formed the vaccine.

Only patients with spare fresh-frozen tumor and over two years of follow-up were included. The assay was immunoSEQ multiplex PCR, and TCRdb's table has in-frame clones only and misses some. This sample has tens of thousands of clones, with around 83% found just once. The germline CDR1 and CDR2 sequences are MNHNY and SVGAGI (reference sequence). The V gene end was trimmed by 8 bases and the J gene end by 4 bases; junction bases not matched to a gene: 5. This CDR3 is built from 13 residues. This TCR derives from a human donor with glioblastoma. V and J are TRBV6-6 and TRBJ1-2; 9 positions agree with TRBD1. This specimen consisted of blood, obtained before dendritic cell vaccination. This CDR3 is CASELDRGYGYTF. CDR3 DNA: TGTGCCAGCGAGTTGGACAGGGGCTATGGCTACACCTTC.